This T cell receptor beta chain originates from a study of CD8 T cells in ankylosing spondylitis (dated by TCRdb to about 2017). About the full investigation: To find TCR variants linked to disease, the study profiled T cell receptor beta repertoires in ankylosing spondylitis patients and healthy donors. The whole study cohort included 108 healthy donors and roughly 24 ankylosing spondylitis patients. Peripheral blood samples were taken, and synovial fluid was additionally collected from ankylosing spondylitis patients. On the study overall, not on this receptor specifically: Some of the motif variants had been reported before in the synovial fluid and blood of reactive arthritis patients, a finding that suggests common disease-initiation mechanisms. A TCR beta motif of 8 or 9 highly homologous amino acid variants appeared characteristic of blood from ankylosing spondylitis patients. The disease-linked clones had a CD8+ phenotype and were found at relatively low frequencies in peripheral blood. According to the report, matched synovial fluid samples from ankylosing spondylitis patients were significantly enriched for the disease-linked clones.

A few counts support this clonotype. What this receptor recognizes is not known. No base quality values were provided; no much bigger clone lies one nucleotide off. CDR1 and CDR2 are read off the germline V gene as SQVTM and ANQGSEA. Cut back by 4 bases and 7 bases, the V and J ends lie 11 bases apart. The CDR3 numbers 12 residues from cysteine through phenylalanine. Left in the record is the CDR3 DNA by itself, 36 bases read in frame from the first base. Reads for this sample came from an Illumina HiSeq 2500. Quantitative 5'-RACE with molecular barcodes was used to prepare TCR beta libraries. On the authors' methods: A new computational method based on a probabilistic model of VDJ rearrangement was used to identify disease-linked TCR variants. TCRdb ran its own pipeline on the public reads, namely fastp trimming at Q25 and MiXCR clone calling, and kept in-frame beta chains. For every CDR3 protein sequence, its rows merge into one entry that carries the most common genes and DNA. In this record, the V and J calls reflect TCRdb's handling and not the investigators' own analysis. This sample comprises a few hundred thousand distinct CDR3 sequences, 20% to 25% of them detected only once. Jointly, the top ten make up 3.5% of the sample.

Sequencing input: blood, either unsorted or a sorted T cell fraction (not recorded which). Recombination linked TRBV29-1 to TRBJ2-1, with the D gene too uncertain to name. The sequence derives from a female donor with ankylosing spondylitis or in good health (not recorded which). The nucleotide sequence is given as TGCAGCGTTGGAAGCCGGTGGAATGAGCAGTTCTTC. The encoded protein is CSVGSRWNEQFF.